Given below is one T cell receptor beta chain in context. Its antigen is unidentified. These data are taken from a study of cytomegalovirus exposure and HLA in healthy donors. As for the study in general: A prior study identified 117 million unique TCR beta sequences from about 180 million T cells.

Primers included in the PCR were 60 Vbeta and 13 Jbeta primers. The method was immunoSEQ multiplex PCR; TCRdb's version includes in-frame clones alone and lacks a portion of them. The sample holds some 200,000 clones; roughly 84% are singletons and the top ten take 2% to 3%. Study conclusions and caveats: Later analysis showed most CMV-associated TCR beta chains appearing HLA-restricted. Researchers reportedly found TCR beta sequences accurately predicted most subjects' HLA-A and HLA-B alleles.

CDR1 and CDR2 (germline): SEHNR, FQNEAQ (reference sequence). Trimming removed 1 base from V and 1 base from J, with 19 bases in between. The CDR3 totals 18 residues. The material sequenced was PBMCs. The sequence was obtained from a woman between 50 and 59 years old in good health and CMV-seropositive. This sequence joins TRBV7-9 and TRBJ1-2, with D hard to call. In DNA, the CDR3 is TGTGCCAGCAGCTTAGGAAGCGGGCCAAGAGCGAATAACTATGGCTACACCTTC. As protein: CASSLGSGPRANNYGYTF.